The 14 T cell receptor beta chains listed next were all sequenced from one sample in a study of cytomegalovirus exposure and HLA in healthy donors (dated by TCRdb to 2015 to 2018). The method behind the library was the immunoSEQ multiplex PCR assay. Here the immuneACCESS table is served through TCRdb, limited to in-frame sequences with V and J called. Missing clones are a known gap in these copies; in checked studies unresolved V genes cover under half, and the rest lacks a known reason. This sample is represented by about 280,000 clones; approximately 87% of them were singletons. Jointly, the top ten make up about 0.86% of the sample. Sequencing input: PBMCs. The receptors originated from a young woman in good health and CMV-seronegative.

This chain joins TRBV7-9 and TRBJ2-3, with a weak D call TRBD2 (5 bases). CDR3 size: 16 residues. Germline loops: CDR1 SEHNR, CDR2 FQNEAQ (reference sequence). The ends were cut back, 2 bases at V and 1 base at J, with 13 bases in the middle. The CDR3 reads CASSLPSGGGTDTQYF. In DNA, the CDR3 is TGTGCCAGCAGCTTACCGAGCGGTGGAGGCACAGATACGCAGTATTTT.

This clone was seen a handful of times. One end of the junction is discordant with germline, which a read error may explain. The CDR3 loop reads CASSLGTGGFGTYTQYF. The CDR3 DNA reads as TGTGCCAGCAGCCTAGGGACAGGGGGCTTCGGCACATATACGCAGTATTTT. J is TRBJ2-3 and V is TRBV7-3; the match to TRBD1 covers 12 bases. CDR3 length equals 17 residues. Germline loops: CDR1 SGHTA, CDR2 FQGTGA. The entire variable domain, with the rest obtained from reference TRBV7-3 and TRBJ2-3, is as follows: GAGVSQTPSNKVTEKGKYVELRCDPISGHTALYWYRQSLGQGPEFLIYFQGTGAADDSGLPNDRFFAVRPEGSVSTLKIQRTERGDSAVYLCASSLGTGGFGTYTQYFGPGTRLTVL.

This chain connects TRBV21-1 to TRBJ2-3; the table's D call of TRBD2 was not tested on the DNA. TRBV21-1 is a listed pseudogene. CDR3 size: 16 residues. This chain's CDR3 is CASSIKREGQKDTQYF. The CDR3 DNA reads as TGTGCCAGCAGCATCAAGCGGGAGGGCCAGAAAGATACGCAGTATTTT.

The V gene is TRBV4-1, the J gene TRBJ1-2; TRBD1 is a possible D gene (5 bases). Deletions cut 0 bases from V and 4 bases from J, with 9 bases between. CDR3 length equals 14 residues. Per the germline V gene, CDR1 is MGHRA and CDR2 is YSYEKL. Here the CDR3 DNA reads TGCGCCAGCAGCCAAGATAGGGGTCTCTATGGCTACACCTTC. Translating gives CASSQDRGLYGYTF.

The J gene is TRBJ2-5, the V gene TRBV30, with 8 bases fitting TRBD1. Germline V gives CDR1 GTSNPN, CDR2 SVGIG (reference sequence). V dropped 5 bases and J dropped 5; count of bases not matched to a gene: 7. The CDR3 is 13 amino acids. CDR3 sequence reads: CAWGQGLRETQYF. CDR3 nucleotide sequence: TGTGCCTGGGGACAGGGATTAAGGGAGACCCAGTACTTC.

With respect to this clone: The sample has other DNA sequences that encode this CDR3 too. This chain joins TRBV6-1 and TRBJ2-6; no clear D. Per the germline V gene, CDR1 is MNHNS and CDR2 is SASEGT. The CDR3 is 15 residues long. V lost 6 bases and J lost 0, with 9 bases in between. The CDR3 DNA sequence: TGTGCCAGCAGGCCCCCCAGCTCTGGGGCCAACGTCCTGACTTTC. Translation gives CASRPPSSGANVLTF.

This clone was found once. V gene TRBV10-2 combines with J gene TRBJ2-5; TRBD1 agrees at 8 bases. CDR1 and CDR2 (germline): WSHSY, SAAADI. With V trimmed by 6 bases and J by 2 bases, 8 bases remained unmatched. The length of the CDR3 is 15 residues. The DNA of the CDR3 is TGCGCCAGCAGGCTCGACAGGGGCGAGCAAGAGACCCAGTACTTC. Translated: CASRLDRGEQETQYF.

The V gene is TRBV5-1, the J gene TRBJ1-1; the D gene is possibly TRBD1 (6 bases). Germline assignment: CDR1 SGHRS and CDR2 YFSETQ. There are 14 residues in the CDR3. V was cut by 0 bases and J by 4 bases, with 10 bases left in between. The CDR3 spells CASSLAQGRTEAFF. The DNA of the CDR3 is TGCGCCAGCAGCTTGGCACAGGGACGCACTGAAGCTTTCTTT.

In its sample, this clone was seen once. The CDR3 sequence is CASSLGGSSSYEQYF. CDR3 bases: TGTGCCAGCAGCCTCGGGGGGAGTAGCTCCTACGAGCAGTACTTC. The chain joins TRBV7-9 to TRBJ2-7; 7 nucleotides line up with TRBD2. Germline lookup yields CDR1 SEHNR and CDR2 FQNEAQ (reference sequence). The CDR3 length is 15 residues. The V gene end was trimmed by 5 bases and the J gene end by 0 bases; junction bases not matched to a gene: 7.

The chain carries TRBV28 and TRBJ1-2; D perhaps matches TRBD1 (6 bases). The CDR3 has 13 residues. The germline V gene has CDR1 MDHEN and CDR2 SYDVKM. Deletions cut 9 bases from V and 4 bases from J, with 15 bases between. CDR3: CASRETGTYGYTF. In DNA, the CDR3 is TGTGCCAGTCGAGAAACAGGGACCTATGGCTACACCTTC.

The rearrangement links TRBV6-6 to TRBJ1-2; TRBD1 matches at 8 bases. The CDR3 loop spans 14 amino acids. Looked up from germline, CDR1 is MNHNY and CDR2 is SVGAGI (reference sequence). V lost 7 bases to trimming and J lost 4 bases; unmatched junction nucleotides: 8. As DNA, the CDR3 is TGTGCCAGCACCTCGCCCGGGACAGGCTATGGCTACACCTTC. This translates into CASTSPGTGYGYTF.

The chain is built from TRBV5-4 and TRBJ2-3; 7 bases map to TRBD2. V was pared by 3 bases and J by 4 bases, with 8 bases of the junction left unmatched. Germline V gene data show CDR1 as SGHNT and CDR2 as YYREEE (reference sequence). This CDR3 region has 15 residues. The CDR3 sequence: CASSSQAGVADTQYF. The CDR3 DNA is TGTGCCAGCAGCTCGCAGGCGGGAGTTGCAGATACGCAGTATTTT.

The chain recombines TRBV6-1 with TRBJ2-7; 7 bases agree with TRBD1. In germline, CDR1 is MNHNS, CDR2 SASEGT. The CDR3 contains 18 residues. V lost 2 bases and J lost 1; bases outside the gene matches: 14. The CDR3 DNA is TGTGCCAGCAGTGAACCCGAAAGGAGACAGGGTTTTTCCTACGAGCAGTACTTC. It specifies CASSEPERRQGFSYEQYF.

This chain links TRBV5-4 with TRBJ2-2; TRBD1 might be the D (6 bases). CDR1 is SGHNT, CDR2 YYREEE, per germline (reference sequence). This CDR3 region has 14 residues. The ends were cut back, 4 bases at V and 4 bases at J, with 11 bases in the middle. The CDR3 DNA sequence: TGTGCCAGCAGCCTGAGGGGGTCCACCGGGGAGCTGTTTTTT. Translating it yields CASSLRGSTGELFF.